The rows below give T cell receptor beta chains drawn from one sample of a study of control samples from healthy donors and cancer patients. Profiled with immunoSEQ multiplex PCR; TCRdb holds only in-frame clones, not every one. The repertoire holds about 140,000 clones, around nine tenths seen once, with about 11% in the top ten. Source material: blood. The receptors here all came from a man aged 25-40 years in good health. The CDR3 runs from the conserved cysteine through the conserved F or W. The order of the fields is D gene, V gene, clone size, J gene, CDR3 DNA, CDR3 protein. A D gene is named only where the DNA matches it firmly. A row's size may be missing; if present it is once, few, many or a size class.

NA	TRBV11-3	NA	TRBJ2-2	TGTGCCAGCAGCGGAGAAGGGCTAACGAACACCGGGGAGCTGTTTTTT	CASSGEGLTNTGELFF
NA	TRBV6-5	NA	TRBJ1-2	TGTGCCAGCGTATCAGGGGCCTCGGGTTATGGCTACACCTTC	CASVSGASGYGYTF
TRBD1	TRBV30	NA	TRBJ1-1	TGTGCCTGGAGGGGACAGGGGAACACTGAAGCTTTCTTT	CAWRGQGNTEAFF
NA	TRBV12-5	NA	TRBJ2-6	TGTGCTAGTGGTTTGCAGGACGAGTTCTCCGTTGCGGGGGCCAACGTCCTGACTTTC	CASGLQDEFSVAGANVLTF
NA	TRBV19	NA	TRBJ1-5	TGTGCCAGTAGTATAGGTGAACAGCCCCGGCATTTT	CASSIGEQPRHF
NA	TRBV5-4	NA	TRBJ2-1	TGTGCCAGCAGCGCAACGGGTAGGCAGGGATACAATGAGCAGTTCTTC	CASSATGRQGYNEQFF
TRBD1	TRBV19	NA	TRBJ2-1	TGTGCCAGTACCAGACAGGGTGCCGGTGGGTCGAATGAGCAGTTCTTC	CASTRQGAGGSNEQFF
NA	TRBV11-3	NA	TRBJ2-3	TGTGCCAGCAGCTTAAGGGGATACACAGATACGCAGTATTTT	CASSLRGYTDTQYF
NA	TRBV2	NA	TRBJ2-5	TGTGCCAGCAGACAGGTAGCGATTGAGACCCAGTACTTC	CASRQVAIETQYF
NA	TRBV7-2	NA	TRBJ2-3	TGTGCCAGCAGCTTAGACTTCACAGATACGCAGTATTTT	CASSLDFTDTQYF
NA	TRBV6-5	NA	TRBJ1-5	TGTGCCAGCAGTTACTCCCTTCGCGAGCCCCAGCATTTT	CASSYSLREPQHF
TRBD2	TRBV15	NA	TRBJ2-3	TGTGCCACCAGCAGGGTAGCGGGAGGACTTAGAGATACGCAGTATTTT	CATSRVAGGLRDTQYF
NA	TRBV5-8	NA	TRBJ2-1	TGTGCCAGCAGCCCCTGGGGGGTGGGTGAGCAGTTCTTC	CASSPWGVGEQFF
NA	TRBV24-1	NA	TRBJ1-5	TGTGCCACCAGTGAATTAGGACAGCCCCAGCATTTT	CATSELGQPQHF
TRBD1	TRBV10-3	NA	TRBJ1-2	TGTGCCATCAGTGAGTCTCAGGGGGGTAACTATGGCTACACCTTC	CAISESQGGNYGYTF
NA	TRBV28	once	TRBJ1-4	TGTGCCAGCAGTGTCACCCGACAGGCAACTAATGAAAAACTGTTTTTT	CASSVTRQATNEKLFF
NA	TRBV5-1	once	TRBJ2-3	TGCGCCAGCAGTTACCCAGGCTCAGATACGCAGTATTTT	CASSYPGSDTQYF
NA	TRBV6-5	NA	TRBJ1-4	TGTGCCAGCAGTTACTCGACTTGGGTCAGGGATGGCAAACTGTTTTTT	CASSYSTWVRDGKLFF
NA	TRBV6-6	once	TRBJ2-3	TGTGCCAGCAGTAGGGACAGCACAGATACGCAGTATTTT	CASSRDSTDTQYF
TRBD2	TRBV5-1	NA	TRBJ2-3	TGCGCCAGCAGCTTTTTGGCTAGCGGGAGCACAGATACGCAGTATTTT	CASSFLASGSTDTQYF
TRBD1	TRBV27	NA	TRBJ1-2	TGTGCCAGCATGAGGTTGGGACAGTACGACTATGGCTACACCTTC	CASMRLGQYDYGYTF
NA	TRBV30	NA	TRBJ1-5	TGTGCCTGGAGTCCCTCGTGGGGGGGGGACAATCAGCCCCAGCATTTT	CAWSPSWGGDNQPQHF
NA	TRBV30	NA	TRBJ1-6	TGTGCCTGTACTGAATCAGAGGATTCACCCCTCCACTTT	CACTESEDSPLHF
TRBD1	TRBV12-5	NA	TRBJ2-7	TGTGCTAGTTCGTTTCCCTCGACAGGGTCCTACGAGCAGTACTTC	CASSFPSTGSYEQYF
NA	TRBV5-1	once	TRBJ2-5	TGCGCCAGCAGCTTGGCCGAGGGAAGTGAGACCCAGTACTTC	CASSLAEGSETQYF
NA	TRBV12-3/TRBV12-4	NA	TRBJ1-1	TGTGCCAGCAGTGGCCAACAAGTTGAAGCTTTCTTT	CASSGQQVEAFF
TRBD2	TRBV11-3	NA	TRBJ2-7	TGTGCCAGCAGCTTATGGCGGGAGAGAGAGCAGTACTTC	CASSLWREREQYF
NA	TRBV24-1	NA	TRBJ1-1	TGTGCCACCAGTGAGGGGACAAGCAACACTGAAGCTTTCTTT	CATSEGTSNTEAFF
NA	TRBV11-3	once	TRBJ2-7	TGTGCCAGCAGCTATATAACGGGAGCTTACTACGAGCAGTACTTC	CASSYITGAYYEQYF
TRBD2	TRBV7-2	NA	TRBJ2-1	TGTGCCAGCAGAGCCCCCCTCAGCGGGAGGTACTACAATGAGCAGTTCTTC	CASRAPLSGRYYNEQFF
NA	TRBV2	once	TRBJ2-3	TGTGCCAGCGGGGAAGGCACAGATACGCAGTATTTT	CASGEGTDTQYF
TRBD2	TRBV2	NA	TRBJ2-7	TGTGCCAGCAGGCAGCGGGAAGTCGAGCAGTACTTC	CASRQREVEQYF
TRBD2	TRBV7-9	NA	TRBJ2-3	TGTGCCAGCAGCTTAGCGCACAGCGGGAGTCTGACAGATACGCAGTATTTT	CASSLAHSGSLTDTQYF
NA	TRBV5-4	NA	TRBJ2-2	TGTGCCAGCAGCTTGGTTAGCCTAAGAAACACCGGGGAGCTGTTTTTT	CASSLVSLRNTGELFF
TRBD2	TRBV30	NA	TRBJ2-1	TGTGCCTGCGGACTAGGAGGACTCGGTGAGCAGTTCTTC	CACGLGGLGEQFF
NA	TRBV7-2	NA	TRBJ2-3	TGTGCCAGCAGCTTTCTTCAGGGCACAGATACGCAGTATTTT	CASSFLQGTDTQYF
TRBD2	TRBV2	NA	TRBJ2-1	TGTGCCAGCAGTGAGGGGACTAGCGGGAGTTTGACGCAGTTCTTC	CASSEGTSGSLTQFF
NA	TRBV6-5	once	TRBJ2-2	TGTGCCAGCAGTCATACGACAGGGAACACCGGGGAGCTGTTTTTT	CASSHTTGNTGELFF
NA	TRBV4-3	NA	TRBJ2-1	TGCGCCAGCAGCCAAGACCCGGGAAGTGCCTACAATGAGCAGTTCTTC	CASSQDPGSAYNEQFF